These 14 T cell receptor beta chains originate from one sample sequenced in a study of CD8+ T cells in alopecia areata. Extraction of RNA preceded its reverse transcription into cDNA, which served as the sequencing template. Method: immunoSEQ multiplex PCR; TCRdb's copy keeps in-frame clones and lacks some. The data hold more than 90,000 clones, with about three fifths observed a single time. The treatment was: oral pan-JAK inhibitor, 5-10 mg twice daily. The sample was CD8+ T cells sorted from blood, taken between weeks 55 and 65, from a patient treated with tofacitinib. These receptors came from a human donor with alopecia areata.

The V gene is TRBV5-1, the J gene TRBJ2-5; D unclear. Trimming removed 0 bases at V and 2 bases at J, with 14 bases between. Germline V gene data show CDR1 as SGHRS and CDR2 as YFSETQ. This CDR3 is 16 amino acids long. The CDR3 DNA sequence: TGCGCCAGCAGCTTGGCCGTCACCGACGCACAAGAGACCCAGTACTTC. Translation: CASSLAVTDAQETQYF.

This clone occurred a few times. This chain connects TRBV4-1 to TRBJ2-7, with 9 bases identical to TRBD1. Germline V CDR1 and CDR2: MGHRA, YSYEKL. The length of the CDR3 is 15 residues. After removal of 4 bases from V and 4 bases from J, the junction contained 8 bases not matched to a gene. CDR3 DNA sequence: TGCGCCAGCAGCCCCCGGGACAGGGCGGGGTACGAGCAGTACTTC. Protein sequence: CASSPRDRAGYEQYF.

The chain links TRBV27 to TRBJ2-7; no definite D call. Trimming shortened V by 6 bases and J by 4 bases, and 16 bases separated the two germline ends. The CDR3 consists of 14 residues. CDR1 is MNHEY and CDR2 is SMNVEV in the germline V gene (reference sequence). The CDR3, as DNA: TGTGCCAGCAGCCCTTTTGGAGTTAGGTACGAGCAGTACTTC. Translation gives CASSPFGVRYEQYF.

The chain couples TRBV27 to TRBJ2-7; D uncertain. The V and J ends lost 3 bases and 4 bases respectively, with 4 bases between them. This CDR3 has 11 amino acids. Germline V lookup: CDR1 MNHEY, CDR2 SMNVEV (reference sequence). CDR3 amino acids: CASSFGYEQYF. Written as DNA, the CDR3 is TGTGCCAGCAGTTTTGGGTACGAGCAGTACTTC.

V usage is TRBV27 and J usage is TRBJ2-1; D gene uncertain. Germline V gene lookup returns CDR1 MNHEY and CDR2 SMNVEV (reference sequence). This CDR3 is 14 amino acids long. Trimming stripped 5 bases from V and 6 bases from J, with 14 bases between. CDR3 in amino acids: CASSPSPRSNEQFF. Here the CDR3 DNA reads TGTGCCAGCAGTCCCTCCCCGCGGAGCAATGAGCAGTTCTTC.

The V call is TRBV11-2, the J call TRBJ2-1; TRBD2 matches 14 bases. CDR3 length: 17 amino acids. V was clipped by 4 bases and J by 8 bases; unmatched bases: 10. The germline V gene encodes CDR1 SGHAT and CDR2 FQNNGV. CDR3 loop: CASSSMTSGGAKDEQFF. In nucleotides, the CDR3 is TGTGCCAGCAGCTCCATGACTAGCGGGGGGGCAAAAGATGAGCAGTTCTTC.

The chain couples TRBV4-1 to TRBJ2-5; no clear D gene. Germline V lookup: CDR1 MGHRA, CDR2 YSYEKL. V was pared by 3 bases and J by 0 bases, with 14 bases between. This CDR3 region has 16 residues. Written as DNA, the CDR3 is TGCGCCAGCAGCCATCCCCCGGAGCAAAACCAAGAGACCCAGTACTTC. Translation gives CASSHPPEQNQETQYF.

CDR3 nucleotides: TGTGCCTGGAGCGAAACTCATGTCTACGAGCAGTACTTC. It translates to CAWSETHVYEQYF. This chain connects TRBV30 to TRBJ2-7; D gene uncertain. The V end was cut by 3 bases, the J end by 3 bases, with 12 bases between. There are 13 residues in the CDR3. The germline V gene encodes CDR1 GTSNPN and CDR2 SVGIG (reference sequence).

The table lists this clone with a few counts. The chain carries TRBV2 and TRBJ1-1; D gene ambiguous. The CDR3 covers 15 residues. V was clipped by 3 bases and J by 3 bases, with 14 bases between them. Germline V gene sequence: CDR1 SNHLY, CDR2 FYNNEI. In DNA form, the CDR3 reads TGTGCCAGCAGTGATGGTACGGGAGAACACACTGAAGCTTTCTTT. This sequence encodes CASSDGTGEHTEAFF. The whole variable domain, filled in from reference TRBV2 and TRBJ1-1, reads EPEVTQTPSHQVTQMGQEVILRCVPISNHLYFYWYRQILGQKVEFLVSFYNNEISEKSEIFDDQFSVERPDGSNFTLKIRSTKLEDSAMYFCASSDGTGEHTEAFFGQGTRLTVV.

The V gene is TRBV9, the J gene TRBJ2-5, with unresolved D. The CDR3 extends over 13 amino acids. Germline lookup yields CDR1 SGDLS and CDR2 YYNGEE. V was clipped by 0 bases and J by 7 bases, with 10 bases between them. As DNA, the CDR3 is TGTGCCAGCAGCGTAGGAAATGAAGGGACCCAGTACTTC. The encoded protein is CASSVGNEGTQYF.

This clone was found a few times. The CDR3 nucleotides read TGTGCCAGCATCGAAGCCGGGACTAGGTTCCACGAGCAGTACTTC. Amino acids: CASIEAGTRFHEQYF. The chain carries TRBV28 and TRBJ2-7; the match to TRBD2 covers 8 bases. V dropped 7 bases and J dropped 5; count of bases not matched to a gene: 13. This CDR3 has 15 residues. Germline CDR1 reads MDHEN; CDR2 reads SYDVKM.

V usage is TRBV25-1 and J usage is TRBJ2-1; 7 bases are shared with TRBD2. V lost 1 base to trimming and J lost 2 bases; unmatched junction nucleotides: 2. The CDR3 contains 15 residues. Germline V gene data show CDR1 as MGHDK and CDR2 as SYGVNS. The CDR3 region is CASSESSGAYNEQFF. In DNA form, the CDR3 reads TGTGCCAGCAGTGAATCGAGCGGGGCCTACAATGAGCAGTTCTTC.

This chain links TRBV7-9 with TRBJ1-1; no reliable D call. The germline V gene encodes CDR1 SEHNR and CDR2 FQNEAQ (reference sequence). CDR3 length: 13 amino acids. V lost 6 bases and J lost 2, with 10 bases in between. The chain's CDR3 is CASSLGSNTEAFF. As DNA, the CDR3 is TGTGCCAGCAGTCTAGGGTCCAACACTGAAGCTTTCTTT.

V gene TRBV11-2 combines with J gene TRBJ2-5; D not resolved. The ends were cut back, 5 bases at V and 4 bases at J, with 5 bases in the middle. Germline CDR1 SGHAT, CDR2 FQNNGV. The CDR3 contains 11 residues. The CDR3: CASSQGETQYF. CDR3 nucleotide sequence: TGTGCCAGCAGCCAAGGAGAGACCCAGTACTTC.